This record concerns one TCR beta chain sequence. The antigen remains undetermined. The sample originates from a study of cytomegalovirus exposure and HLA in healthy donors. Study findings and constraints: Several of the most significant clusters were apparently associated with common viral pathogens in a later analysis. By a later analysis, the bulk of CMV-associated TCR beta chains appeared HLA-restricted. It was in a later analysis that TCR association rates were seen to vary by HLA locus, highest for DRB1 and lowest for HLA-C.

Healthy bone marrow donors supplied every sample. PCR was performed using 60 Vbeta and 13 Jbeta primers. Sequencing was performed with immunoSEQ multiplex PCR; in TCRdb, only in-frame clones are kept and a portion is missing. Among 90,000 to 140,000 clones listed, more than 70% were seen once. Germline lookup yields CDR1 SGHNT and CDR2 YYREEE (reference sequence). V was trimmed by 4 bases and J by 5 bases, leaving 18 bases between them. This CDR3 contains 15 residues. The chain joins TRBV5-4 to TRBJ1-1, with a possible D match to TRBD1 (5 bases). Specimen: PBMCs. This clonotype was obtained from a man aged 25-45 years in good health and CMV-seronegative. The DNA of the CDR3 is TGTGCCAGCAGCGCAGCACCTGTTGGGACTACTGAAGCTTTCTTT. Translated, it gives CASSAAPVGTTEAFF.